This T cell receptor beta chain was sequenced during a study of blood T cell repertoires in COVID-19. In the study overall: COVID-19 samples from acute and convalescent phases originated in the United States, Italy and Spain. T cells, B-cell-depleted T cells, or PBMCs provided the cDNA or gDNA that served as material.

This CDR3 has 14 amino acids. Deletions cut 0 bases from V and 5 bases from J, with 13 bases between. Looked up from germline, CDR1 is SQVTM and CDR2 is ANQGSEA. As to this clone: The same CDR3 can be traced to other DNA sequences in this sample.

Under the authors' procedure: Amplifying reference gene primers gave estimates of nucleated cell counts. Using immunoSEQ multiplex PCR, the repertoire was profiled, and TCRdb retains in-frame clones only, with some absent. V and J calls and clone size follow that table, whereas D and trimming were derived from the DNA. This table holds about 290,000 clones, roughly 85% found once. The clonotype was recovered from a woman in her thirties with active or convalescent COVID-19. What was sequenced was peripheral blood. The chain recombines TRBV29-1 with TRBJ1-2; D may be TRBD1 (6 bases). The CDR3 spells CSVEDRAGAYGYTF. The CDR3 coding sequence is TGCAGCGTTGAAGACCGGGCAGGGGCTTATGGCTACACCTTC.